This TCR beta chain was recorded in a study of CXCR3-negative and CXCR3-positive naive CD8 T cells. Study-wide results and limits: TRB CDR3 properties were used to infer TCR strength, and surface CD5 was comparable between naive subsets.

This CDR3 has 13 amino acids. Germline loops: CDR1 SQVTM, CDR2 ANQGSEA. As regards this clonotype: The antigen is not known.

UMI-labeled 5' RACE yielded the TRB cDNA libraries. Each CDR3 protein gets one entry in TCRdb, which reprocessed the 5' RACE reads and gives no DNA. The listing contains tens of thousands of distinct CDR3 sequences. This receptor was taken from a human donor in good health. Some clones in this sample may be carry-over from other donors' samples. The material sequenced was naive CXCR3- CD8+ T cells from blood. The subset: CD45RO-CCR7+CD27+CD95- naive CD8+ T cells lacking CXCR3 (TNR3-). The chain employs TRBV29-1 and TRBJ2-2. The CDR3 is CSVEGRKTGELFF.